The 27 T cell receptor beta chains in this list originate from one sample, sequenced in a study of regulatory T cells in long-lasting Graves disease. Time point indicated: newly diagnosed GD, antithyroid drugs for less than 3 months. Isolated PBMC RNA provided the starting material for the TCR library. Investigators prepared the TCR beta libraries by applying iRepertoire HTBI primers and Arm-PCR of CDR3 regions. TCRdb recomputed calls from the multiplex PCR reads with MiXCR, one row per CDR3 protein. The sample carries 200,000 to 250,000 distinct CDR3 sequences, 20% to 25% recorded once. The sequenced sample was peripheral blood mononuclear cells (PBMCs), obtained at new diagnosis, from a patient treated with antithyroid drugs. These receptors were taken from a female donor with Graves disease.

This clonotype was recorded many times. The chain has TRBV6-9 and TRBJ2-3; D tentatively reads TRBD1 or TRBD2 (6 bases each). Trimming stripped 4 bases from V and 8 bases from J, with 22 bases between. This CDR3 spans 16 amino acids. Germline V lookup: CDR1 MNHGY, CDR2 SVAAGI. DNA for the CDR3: TGTGCCAGCAGTTCATACTCAGGGGCCTCGGAGGGTACGCAGTATTTT. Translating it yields CASSSYSGASEGTQYF.

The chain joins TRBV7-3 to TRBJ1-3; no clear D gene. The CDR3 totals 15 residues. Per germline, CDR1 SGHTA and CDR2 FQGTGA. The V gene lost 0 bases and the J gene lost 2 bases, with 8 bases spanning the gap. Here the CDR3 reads CASSLTANPGNTIYF. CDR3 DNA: TGTGCCAGCAGCTTAACGGCTAATCCTGGAAACACCATATATTTT. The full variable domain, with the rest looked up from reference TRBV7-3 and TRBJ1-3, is GAGVSQTPSNKVTEKGKYVELRCDPISGHTALYWYRQSLGQGPEFLIYFQGTGAADDSGLPNDRFFAVRPEGSVSTLKIQRTERGDSAVYLCASSLTANPGNTIYFGEGSWLTVV.

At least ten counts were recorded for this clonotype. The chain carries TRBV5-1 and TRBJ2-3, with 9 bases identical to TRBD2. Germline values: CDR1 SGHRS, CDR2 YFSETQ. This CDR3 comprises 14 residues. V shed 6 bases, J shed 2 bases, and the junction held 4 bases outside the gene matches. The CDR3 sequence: CASTSGGYTDTQYF. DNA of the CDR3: TGCGCCAGCACCAGCGGGGGGTACACAGATACGCAGTATTTT.

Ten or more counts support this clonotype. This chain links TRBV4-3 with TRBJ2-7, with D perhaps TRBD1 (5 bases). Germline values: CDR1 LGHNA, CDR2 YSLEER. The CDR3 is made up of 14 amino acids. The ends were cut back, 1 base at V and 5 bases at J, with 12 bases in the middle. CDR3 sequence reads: CASSQVGQGHEQYF. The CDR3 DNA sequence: TGCGCCAGCAGCCAAGTAGGGCAGGGCCACGAGCAGTACTTC.

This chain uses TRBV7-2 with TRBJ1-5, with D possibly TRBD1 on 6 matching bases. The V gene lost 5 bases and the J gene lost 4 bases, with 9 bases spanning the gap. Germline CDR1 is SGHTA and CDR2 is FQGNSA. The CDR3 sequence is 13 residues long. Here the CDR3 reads CASSTGSNQPQHF. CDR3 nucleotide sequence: TGTGCCAGCAGCACAGGGTCAAATCAGCCCCAGCATTTT.

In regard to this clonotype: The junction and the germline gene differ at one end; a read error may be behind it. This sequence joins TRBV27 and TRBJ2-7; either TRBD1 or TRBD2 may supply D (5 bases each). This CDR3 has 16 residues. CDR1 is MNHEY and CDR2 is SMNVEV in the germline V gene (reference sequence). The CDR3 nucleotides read TGTGCCAGCAGTACATACCGGGACGGAAAGCTCTACGAGCCGTACTTC. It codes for CASSTYRDGKLYEPYF.

This CDR3 reads CSATSPVDSRTGNEQFF. CDR3 sequence (DNA): TGCAGTGCTACATCCCCGGTGGATTCCCGGACTGGGAATGAGCAGTTCTTC. The chain uses TRBV20-1 and TRBJ2-1; tentative D call: TRBD2 (5 bases). CDR1 DFQATT and CDR2 SNEGSKA come from the germline V gene (reference sequence). The CDR3 is made up of 17 amino acids. The V gene lost 4 bases and the J gene lost 7 bases, with 26 bases spanning the gap.

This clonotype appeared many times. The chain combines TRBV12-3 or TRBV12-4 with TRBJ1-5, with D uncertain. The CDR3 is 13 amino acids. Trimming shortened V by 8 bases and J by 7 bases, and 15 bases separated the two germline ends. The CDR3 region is CASCWGGKQPQHF. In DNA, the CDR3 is TGTGCCAGCTGTTGGGGAGGGAAACAGCCCCAGCATTTT.

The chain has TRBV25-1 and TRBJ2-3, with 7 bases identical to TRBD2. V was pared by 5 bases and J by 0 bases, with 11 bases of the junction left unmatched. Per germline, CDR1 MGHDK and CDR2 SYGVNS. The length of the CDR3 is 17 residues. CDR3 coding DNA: TGTGCCAGCAGTTTTAGACTAGCTGCGACTAGCACAGATACGCAGTATTTT. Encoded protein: CASSFRLAATSTDTQYF.

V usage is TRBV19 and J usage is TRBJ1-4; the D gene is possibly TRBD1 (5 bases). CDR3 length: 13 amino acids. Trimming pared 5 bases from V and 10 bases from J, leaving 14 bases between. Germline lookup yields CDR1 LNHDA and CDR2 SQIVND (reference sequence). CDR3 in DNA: TGTGCCAGTAGTCCGGGACGGGGTAGAAAACTGTTTTTT. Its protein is CASSPGRGRKLFF.

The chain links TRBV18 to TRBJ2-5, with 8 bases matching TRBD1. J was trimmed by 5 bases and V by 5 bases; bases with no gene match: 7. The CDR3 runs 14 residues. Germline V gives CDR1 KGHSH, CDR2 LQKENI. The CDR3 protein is CASSAQGARETQYF. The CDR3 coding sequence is TGTGCCAGCTCAGCCCAGGGGGCACGGGAGACCCAGTACTTC.

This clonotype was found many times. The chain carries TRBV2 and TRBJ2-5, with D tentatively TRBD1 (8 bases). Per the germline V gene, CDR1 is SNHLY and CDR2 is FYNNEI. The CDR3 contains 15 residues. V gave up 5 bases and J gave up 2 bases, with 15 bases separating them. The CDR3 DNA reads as TGTGCCAGCAGTAGACAGGGGAGGGTACAAGAGACCCAGTACTTC. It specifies CASSRQGRVQETQYF.

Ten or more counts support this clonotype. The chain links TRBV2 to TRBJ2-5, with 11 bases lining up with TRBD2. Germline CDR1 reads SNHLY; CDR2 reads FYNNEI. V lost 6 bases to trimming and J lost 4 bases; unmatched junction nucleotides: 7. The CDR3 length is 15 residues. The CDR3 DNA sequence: TGTGCCAGCAGGTTTAGCGGGAGGGCAGGAGAGACCCAGTACTTC. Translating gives CASRFSGRAGETQYF.

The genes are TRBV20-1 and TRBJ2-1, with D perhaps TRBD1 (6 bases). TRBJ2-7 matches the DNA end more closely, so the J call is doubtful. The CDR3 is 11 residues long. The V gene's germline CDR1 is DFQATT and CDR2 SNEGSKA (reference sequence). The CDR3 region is CSAGDTYEQYF. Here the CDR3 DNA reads TGCAGTGCTGGGGACACCTACGAGCAGTACTTC.

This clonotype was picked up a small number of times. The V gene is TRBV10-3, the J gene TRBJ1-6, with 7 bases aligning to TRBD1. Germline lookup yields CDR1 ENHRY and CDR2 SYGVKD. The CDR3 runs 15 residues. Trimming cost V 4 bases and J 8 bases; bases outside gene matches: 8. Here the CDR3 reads CAISAETGRDSPLHF. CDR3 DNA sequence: TGTGCCATCAGTGCAGAGACAGGGAGAGATTCACCCCTCCACTTT.

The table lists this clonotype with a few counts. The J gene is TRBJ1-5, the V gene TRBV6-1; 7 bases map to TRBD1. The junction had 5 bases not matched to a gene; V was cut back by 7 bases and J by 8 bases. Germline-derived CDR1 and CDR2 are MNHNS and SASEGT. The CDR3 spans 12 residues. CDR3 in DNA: TGTGCCAGCACCGACAGGGCGGAGCCCCAGCATTTT. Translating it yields CASTDRAEPQHF.

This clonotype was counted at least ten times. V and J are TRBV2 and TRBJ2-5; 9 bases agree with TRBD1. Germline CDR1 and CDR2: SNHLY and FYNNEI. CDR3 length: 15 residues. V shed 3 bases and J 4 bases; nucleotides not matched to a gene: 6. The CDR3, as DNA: TGTGCCAGCAGTGACACAGGGGGCCGGGGAGAGACCCAGTACTTC. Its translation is CASSDTGGRGETQYF.

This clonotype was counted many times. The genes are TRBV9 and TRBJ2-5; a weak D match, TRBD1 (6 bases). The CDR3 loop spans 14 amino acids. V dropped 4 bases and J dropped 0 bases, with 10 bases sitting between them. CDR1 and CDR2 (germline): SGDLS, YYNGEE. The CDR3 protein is CASSKGQNQETQYF. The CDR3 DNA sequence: TGTGCCAGCAGCAAAGGACAGAACCAAGAGACCCAGTACTTC.

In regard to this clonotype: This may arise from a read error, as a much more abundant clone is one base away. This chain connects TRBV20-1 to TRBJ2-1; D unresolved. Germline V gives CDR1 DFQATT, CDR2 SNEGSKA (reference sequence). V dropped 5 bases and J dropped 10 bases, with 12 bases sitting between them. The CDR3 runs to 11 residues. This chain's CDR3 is CSAGQTYEQFF. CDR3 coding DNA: TGCAGTGCTGGTCAGACCTACGAGCAGTTCTTC.

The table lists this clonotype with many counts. The CDR3 sequence is CASSWGINQPQHF. CDR3 nucleotides: TGTGCCAGCAGCTGGGGGATAAATCAGCCCCAGCATTTT. The rearrangement uses TRBV6-2 or TRBV6-3 and TRBJ1-5; a weak D match, TRBD1 (5 bases). The V end was cut by 6 bases, the J end by 4 bases, with 10 bases between. Germline V CDR1 and CDR2: MNHEY, SVGEGT. CDR3 length: 13 residues.

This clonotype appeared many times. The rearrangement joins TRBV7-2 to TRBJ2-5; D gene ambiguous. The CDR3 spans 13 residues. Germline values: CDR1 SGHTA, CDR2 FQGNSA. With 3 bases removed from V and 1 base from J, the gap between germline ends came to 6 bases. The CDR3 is CASSLVSQETQYF. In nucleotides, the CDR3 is TGTGCCAGCAGCTTGGTCTCCCAAGAGACCCAGTACTTC.

The CDR3 coding sequence is TGTGCCAGCAGACGGGGAGACGAGCAGTACTTC. Protein sequence: CASRRGDEQYF. V and J are TRBV28 and TRBJ2-7; weak D call: TRBD2 (5 bases). This CDR3 region has 11 residues. Between the trimmed V and J ends, which lost 6 bases and 5 bases, there was a span of 8 bases. Per the germline V gene, CDR1 is MDHEN and CDR2 is SYDVKM.

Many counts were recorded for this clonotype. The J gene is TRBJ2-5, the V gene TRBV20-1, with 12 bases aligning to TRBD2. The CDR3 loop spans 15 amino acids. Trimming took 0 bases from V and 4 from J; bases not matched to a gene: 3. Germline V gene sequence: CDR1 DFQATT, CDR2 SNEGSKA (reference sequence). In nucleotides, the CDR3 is TGCAGTGCTAGAGATCGGACTAGCGGGACAGAGACCCAGTACTTC. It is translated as CSARDRTSGTETQYF.

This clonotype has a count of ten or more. CDR3 DNA sequence: TGCAGCGTGCAAAGGACGGGGAACACCGGGGAGCTGTTTTTT. This sequence encodes CSVQRTGNTGELFF. The V and J genes are TRBV29-1 and TRBJ2-2; D ambiguous. The V and J ends lost 6 bases and 1 base respectively, with 12 bases between them. From germline, CDR1 is SQVTM and CDR2 ANQGSEA. CDR3 length: 14 amino acids.

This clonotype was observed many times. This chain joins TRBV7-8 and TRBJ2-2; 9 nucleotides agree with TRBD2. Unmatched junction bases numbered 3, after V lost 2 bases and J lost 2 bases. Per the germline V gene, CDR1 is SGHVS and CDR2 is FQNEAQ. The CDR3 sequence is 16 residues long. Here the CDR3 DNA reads TGTGCCAGCAGCTTAAGACTAGCGGAAAACACCGGGGAGCTGTTTTTT. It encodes CASSLRLAENTGELFF. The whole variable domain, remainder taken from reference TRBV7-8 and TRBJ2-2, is GAGVSQSPRYKVAKRGQDVALRCDPISGHVSLFWYQQALGQGPEFLTYFQNEAQLDKSGLPSDRFFAERPEGSVSTLKIQRTQQEDSAVYLCASSLRLAENTGELFFGEGSRLTVL.

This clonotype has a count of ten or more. CDR3 loop: CASSFLGQTYEQYF. Here the CDR3 DNA reads TGTGCCAGCAGTTTTCTAGGTCAGACCTACGAGCAGTACTTC. The chain uses TRBV11-3 and TRBJ2-7; D call uncertain. V lost 6 bases and J lost 2, with 14 bases in between. Germline V CDR1 and CDR2: SGHNT, YENEEA. The CDR3 is 14 residues long. The whole variable domain, filled in from reference TRBV11-3 and TRBJ2-7, reads EAGVVQSPRYKIIEKKQPVAFWCNPISGHNTLYWYLQNLGQGPELLIRYENEEAVDDSQLPKDRFSAERLKGVDSTLKIQPAELGDSAVYLCASSFLGQTYEQYFGPGTRLTVT.

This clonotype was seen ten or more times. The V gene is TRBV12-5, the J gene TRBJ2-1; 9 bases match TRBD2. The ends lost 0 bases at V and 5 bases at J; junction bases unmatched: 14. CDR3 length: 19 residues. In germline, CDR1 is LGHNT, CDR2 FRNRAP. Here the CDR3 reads CASGLVQLAGRTRNNEQFF. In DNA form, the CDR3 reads TGTGCTAGTGGTTTGGTACAACTAGCGGGCCGAACCCGGAACAATGAGCAGTTCTTC.